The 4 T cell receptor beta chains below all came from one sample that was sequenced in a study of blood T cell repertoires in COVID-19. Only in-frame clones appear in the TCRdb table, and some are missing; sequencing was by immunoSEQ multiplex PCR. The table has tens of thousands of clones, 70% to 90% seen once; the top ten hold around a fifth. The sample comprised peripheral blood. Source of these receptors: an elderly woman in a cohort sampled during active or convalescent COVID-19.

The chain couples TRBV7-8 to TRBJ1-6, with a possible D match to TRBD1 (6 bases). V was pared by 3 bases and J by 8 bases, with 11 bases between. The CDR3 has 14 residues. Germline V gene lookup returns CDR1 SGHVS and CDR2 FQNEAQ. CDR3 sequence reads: CASSFRDNYSPLHF. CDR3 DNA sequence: TGTGCCAGCAGCTTCCGGGACAATTATTCACCCCTCCACTTT.

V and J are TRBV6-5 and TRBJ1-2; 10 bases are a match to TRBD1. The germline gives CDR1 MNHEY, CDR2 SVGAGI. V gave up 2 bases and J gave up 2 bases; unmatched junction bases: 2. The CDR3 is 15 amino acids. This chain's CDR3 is CASSYRDRGNYGYTF. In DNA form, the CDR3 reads TGTGCCAGCAGTTACAGGGACAGGGGCAACTATGGCTACACCTTC.

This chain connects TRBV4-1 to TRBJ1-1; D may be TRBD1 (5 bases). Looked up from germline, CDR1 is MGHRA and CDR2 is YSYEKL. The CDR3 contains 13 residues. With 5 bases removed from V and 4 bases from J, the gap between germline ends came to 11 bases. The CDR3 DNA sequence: TGCGCCAGCAGCAACCAGGGAGGCACTGAAGCTTTCTTT. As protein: CASSNQGGTEAFF.

CDR3 bases: TGTGCCAGCAGCAATCTTAATTCACCCCTCCACTTT. The encoded protein is CASSNLNSPLHF. The rearrangement joins TRBV7-2 to TRBJ1-6; the D is unclear. This CDR3 has 12 residues. V lost 5 bases, J lost 6 bases, and 5 bases lay in between. Germline values: CDR1 SGHTA, CDR2 FQGNSA.